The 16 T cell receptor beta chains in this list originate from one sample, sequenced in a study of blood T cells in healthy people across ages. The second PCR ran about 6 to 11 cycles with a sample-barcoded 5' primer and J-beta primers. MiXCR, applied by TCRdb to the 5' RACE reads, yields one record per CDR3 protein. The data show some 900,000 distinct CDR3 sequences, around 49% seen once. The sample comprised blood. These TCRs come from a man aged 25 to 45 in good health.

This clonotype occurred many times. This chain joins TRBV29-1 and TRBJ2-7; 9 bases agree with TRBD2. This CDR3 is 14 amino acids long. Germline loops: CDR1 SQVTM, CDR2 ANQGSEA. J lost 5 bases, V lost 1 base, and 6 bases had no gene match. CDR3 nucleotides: TGCAGCGTTGAAGTGGCGGGAGGGGGTGACGAGCAGTACTTC. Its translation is CSVEVAGGGDEQYF.

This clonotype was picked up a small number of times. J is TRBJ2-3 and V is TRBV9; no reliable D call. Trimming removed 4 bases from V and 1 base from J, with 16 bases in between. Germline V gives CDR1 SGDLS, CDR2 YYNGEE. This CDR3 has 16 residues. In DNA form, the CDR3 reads TGTGCCAGCAGCCCGCTCCTAAGGGCGGGCACAGATACGCAGTATTTT. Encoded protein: CASSPLLRAGTDTQYF.

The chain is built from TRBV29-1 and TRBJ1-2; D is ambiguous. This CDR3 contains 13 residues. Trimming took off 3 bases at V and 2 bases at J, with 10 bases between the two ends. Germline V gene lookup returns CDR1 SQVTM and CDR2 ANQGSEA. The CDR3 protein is CSVENQENYGYTF. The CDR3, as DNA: TGCAGCGTTGAGAACCAGGAGAACTATGGCTACACCTTC.

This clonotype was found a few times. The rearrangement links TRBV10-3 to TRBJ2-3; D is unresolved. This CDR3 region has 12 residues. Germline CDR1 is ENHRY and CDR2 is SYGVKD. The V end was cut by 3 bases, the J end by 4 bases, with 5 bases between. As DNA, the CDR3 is TGTGCCATCAGTGAAGTCTCAGATACGCAGTATTTT. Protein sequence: CAISEVSDTQYF.

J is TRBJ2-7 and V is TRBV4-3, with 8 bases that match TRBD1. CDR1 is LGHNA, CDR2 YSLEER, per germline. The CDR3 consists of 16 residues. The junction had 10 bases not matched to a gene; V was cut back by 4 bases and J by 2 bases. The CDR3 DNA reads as TGCGCCAGCAGCCCCGAGTCGGGACAGGTTACCTACGAGCAGTACTTC. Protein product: CASSPESGQVTYEQYF.

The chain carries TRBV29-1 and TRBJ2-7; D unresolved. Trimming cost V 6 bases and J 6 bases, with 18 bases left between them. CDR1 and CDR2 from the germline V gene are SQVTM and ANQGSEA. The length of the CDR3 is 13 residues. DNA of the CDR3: TGCAGCGTGGATGGCGGAAGGTTAGGCGAGCAGTACTTC. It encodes CSVDGGRLGEQYF.

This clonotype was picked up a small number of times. CDR3 nucleotides: TGTGCCAGCAGTTCCAGCGGGGGACCTAATGAGCAGTTCTTC. It codes for CASSSSGGPNEQFF. The V call is TRBV6-5, the J call TRBJ2-1; 8 nucleotides match TRBD2. Germline V CDR1 and CDR2: MNHEY, SVGAGI. Trimming cost V 4 bases and J 7 bases; bases outside gene matches: 6. The CDR3 covers 14 residues.

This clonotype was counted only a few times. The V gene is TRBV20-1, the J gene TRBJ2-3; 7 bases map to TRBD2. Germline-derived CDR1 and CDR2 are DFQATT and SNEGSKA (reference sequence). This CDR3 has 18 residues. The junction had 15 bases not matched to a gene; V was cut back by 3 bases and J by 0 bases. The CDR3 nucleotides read TGCAGTGCTAGCCCCCCGCTACTAGCGACCTCTAGCACAGATACGCAGTATTTT. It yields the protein CSASPPLLATSSTDTQYF.

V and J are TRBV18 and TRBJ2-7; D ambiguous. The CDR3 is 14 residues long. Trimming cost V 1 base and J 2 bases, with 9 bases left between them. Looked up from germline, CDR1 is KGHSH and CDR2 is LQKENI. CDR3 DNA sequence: TGTGCCAGCTCACCACGGTCGGAAGCCTACGAGCAGTACTTC. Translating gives CASSPRSEAYEQYF.

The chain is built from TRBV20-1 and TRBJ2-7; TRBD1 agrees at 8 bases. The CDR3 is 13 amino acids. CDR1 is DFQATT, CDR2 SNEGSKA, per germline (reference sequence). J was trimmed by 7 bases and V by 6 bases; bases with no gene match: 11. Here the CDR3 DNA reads TGCAGTGCCCGCGCAGGGGGCGTTTGGGAGCAGTACTTC. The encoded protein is CSARAGGVWEQYF.

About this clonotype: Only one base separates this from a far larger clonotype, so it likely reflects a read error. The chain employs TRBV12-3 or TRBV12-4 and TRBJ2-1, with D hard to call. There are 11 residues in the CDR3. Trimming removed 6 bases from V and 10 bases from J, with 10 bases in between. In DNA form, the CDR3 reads TGTGCCAGCAGCTCCAACTACGAGCAGTTCTTC. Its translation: CASSSNYEQFF.

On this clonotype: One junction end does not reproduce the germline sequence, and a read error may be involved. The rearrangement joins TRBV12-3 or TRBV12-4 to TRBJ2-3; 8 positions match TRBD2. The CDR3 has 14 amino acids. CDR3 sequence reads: CASSFGGGADAQYF. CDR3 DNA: TGTGCCAGCAGTTTCGGGGGGGGCGCAGATGCGCAGTATTTT.

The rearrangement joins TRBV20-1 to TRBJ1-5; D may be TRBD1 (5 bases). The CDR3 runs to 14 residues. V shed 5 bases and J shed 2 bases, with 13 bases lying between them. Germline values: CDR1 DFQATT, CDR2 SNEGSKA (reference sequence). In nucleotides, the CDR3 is TGCAGTGCTTTACGGGGGGACGGCAATCAGCCCCAGCATTTT. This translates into CSALRGDGNQPQHF.

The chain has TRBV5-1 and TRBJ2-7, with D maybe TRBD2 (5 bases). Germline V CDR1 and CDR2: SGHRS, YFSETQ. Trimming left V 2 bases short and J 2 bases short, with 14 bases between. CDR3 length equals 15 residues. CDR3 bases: TGCGCCAGCAGCTTAGAGGGCTCCCCCCCCTACGAGCAGTACTTC. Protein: CASSLEGSPPYEQYF. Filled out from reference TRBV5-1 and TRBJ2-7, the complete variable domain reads KAGVTQTPRYLIKTRGQQVTLSCSPISGHRSVSWYQQTPGQGLQFLFEYFSETQRNKGNFPGRFSGRQFSNSRSEMNVSTLELGDSALYLCASSLEGSPPYEQYFGPGTRLTVT.

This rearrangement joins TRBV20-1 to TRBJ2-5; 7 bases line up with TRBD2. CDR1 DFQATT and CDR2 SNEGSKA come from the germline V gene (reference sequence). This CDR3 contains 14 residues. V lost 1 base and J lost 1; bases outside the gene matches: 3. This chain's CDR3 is CSARGGGSQETQYF. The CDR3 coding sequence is TGCAGTGCTAGAGGCGGGGGATCCCAAGAGACCCAGTACTTC.

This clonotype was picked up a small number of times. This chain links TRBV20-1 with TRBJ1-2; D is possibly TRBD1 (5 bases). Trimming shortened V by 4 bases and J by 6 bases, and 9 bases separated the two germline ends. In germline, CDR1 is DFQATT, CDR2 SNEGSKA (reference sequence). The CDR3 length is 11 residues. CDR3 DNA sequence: TGCAGTGCTATAGGGACGGATGGCTACACCTTC. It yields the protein CSAIGTDGYTF.